A selection of T cell receptor beta chains follows, all from one sample in a study of neoadjuvant anti-PD-1 for oral cavity cancer. Repertoires were generated with immunoSEQ multiplex PCR, while TCRdb's copy carries only in-frame clones and drops some. Among some 7,300 clones listed, 47% were seen once. The specimen was tumor tissue, collected before nivolumab (anti-PD-1) treatment. These TCRs come from a person aged 35 to 85 with oral cavity squamous cell carcinoma. The CDR3 runs from the conserved cysteine through the conserved F or W. Fields, in order: J gene, V gene, D gene, clone size, CDR3 protein, CDR3 DNA. The D gene is left open where the match is weak. Clone size appears in some rows only: once, few, many, or a class for an expanded clone.

TRBJ2-1	TRBV11-2	TRBD2	-	CASSLGLAGSNEQFF	TGTGCCAGCAGCTTGGGACTAGCGGGGTCCAATGAGCAGTTCTTC
TRBJ2-3	TRBV5-1	TRBD2	-	CASSLTSGDSDTQYF	TGCGCCAGCAGCTTGACTAGCGGGGACTCAGATACGCAGTATTTT
TRBJ1-1	TRBV5-1	-	-	CASSLVTARRDTEAFF	TGCGCCAGCAGCTTGGTGACAGCCCGACGGGACACTGAAGCTTTCTTT
TRBJ2-3	TRBV7-9	-	few	CASSPGGSTDTQYF	TGTGCCAGCAGCCCAGGAGGGAGCACAGATACGCAGTATTTT
TRBJ2-5	TRBV5-4	-	-	CASSLITGMGYGTQYF	TGTGCCAGCAGCTTGATTACAGGGATGGGGTACGGGACCCAGTACTTC
TRBJ1-6	TRBV2	-	large	CASRGDGGDLHF	TGTGCCAGCAGGGGAGACGGGGGCGATCTCCACTTT
TRBJ2-3	TRBV6-4	TRBD2	-	CASSVLAGGTDTQYF	TGTGCCAGCAGTGTACTAGCGGGGGGCACAGATACGCAGTATTTT
TRBJ1-1	TRBV7-9	TRBD1	few	CASSQRVTGGEAFF	TGTGCCAGCAGCCAAAGAGTGACAGGGGGCGAAGCTTTCTTT
TRBJ1-2	TRBV10-3	-	once	CATLGGANYGYTF	TGTGCCACCCTGGGGGGGGCTAACTATGGCTACACCTTC
TRBJ2-1	TRBV15	-	few	CATSRGQGWGNEQFF	TGTGCCACCAGCAGAGGTCAGGGTTGGGGCAATGAGCAGTTCTTC
TRBJ2-5	TRBV5-1	TRBD2	few	CASSLGLAGALFMETQYF	TGCGCCAGCAGCTTGGGATTAGCGGGGGCCCTCTTTATGGAGACCCAGTACTTC
TRBJ1-1	TRBV10-3	TRBD1	-	CAISRTGNTEAFF	TGTGCCATCAGCCGGACAGGGAACACTGAAGCTTTCTTT
TRBJ2-3	TRBV2	-	-	CASSAWGRGTDTQYF	TGTGCCAGCAGCGCTTGGGGGCGAGGTACAGATACGCAGTATTTT
TRBJ2-1	TRBV4-1	TRBD2	medium-sized	CASSQEGLAGIYNEQFF	TGCGCCAGCAGCCAAGAAGGACTAGCGGGGATCTACAATGAGCAGTTCTTC
TRBJ2-1	TRBV25-1	-	hyperexpanded	CASSKTDYNEQFF	TGTGCCAGCAGTAAGACAGACTACAATGAGCAGTTCTTC
TRBJ1-2	TRBV28	TRBD1	few	CASSPAQGNYGYTF	TGTGCCAGCAGTCCCGCACAGGGGAACTATGGCTACACCTTC
TRBJ2-1	TRBV29-1	-	-	CSAEDSSYNEQFF	TGCAGCGCCGAGGACAGCTCCTACAATGAGCAGTTCTTC
TRBJ2-1	TRBV5-6	-	once	CASSLVGQDNEQFF	TGTGCCAGCAGCTTGGTGGGACAAGACAATGAGCAGTTCTTC
TRBJ2-5	TRBV28	TRBD1	few	CASCRPGGETQYF	TGTGCCAGCTGTCGTCCAGGGGGAGAGACCCAGTACTTC
TRBJ2-1	TRBV9	-	-	CASSVGQFNEQFF	TGTGCCAGCAGCGTCGGACAGTTCAATGAGCAGTTCTTC
TRBJ1-1	TRBV19	-	medium-sized	CATSRGTNTEAFF	TGTGCCACAAGTAGGGGGACGAACACTGAAGCTTTCTTT
TRBJ2-2	TRBV6-1	-	few	CASTRAPNTGELFF	TGTGCCAGCACCAGGGCGCCGAACACCGGGGAGCTGTTTTTT
TRBJ2-1	TRBV5-4	-	few	CASSDLGIPYNEQFF	TGTGCCAGCAGCGATCTTGGGATACCTTACAATGAGCAGTTCTTC
TRBJ1-6	TRBV19	-	-	CASSLDRFSPLHF	TGTGCCAGTAGCCTGGATAGGTTTTCACCCCTCCACTTT
TRBJ1-1	TRBV9	TRBD1	-	CASSVGQGNTEAFF	TGTGCCAGCAGCGTCGGACAGGGAAACACTGAAGCTTTCTTT
TRBJ1-4	TRBV6-6	TRBD1	-	CASSYSNRGVKLFF	TGTGCCAGCAGTTACTCGAACAGGGGGGTAAAACTGTTTTTT
TRBJ2-5	TRBV5-1	-	few	CASKEGATNQETQYF	TGCGCCAGCAAGGAGGGGGCCACCAACCAAGAGACCCAGTACTTC
TRBJ2-2	TRBV6-6	-	-	CASSYLTRATGELFF	TGTGCCAGCAGTTACCTTACCAGGGCCACCGGGGAGCTGTTTTTT
TRBJ1-1	TRBV11-2	TRBD1	-	CASSFGGQVGTEAFF	TGTGCCAGCAGCTTCGGCGGACAGGTGGGAACTGAAGCTTTCTTT
TRBJ1-6	TRBV5-4	-	-	CASSIGGNWGNSPLHF	TGTGCCAGCAGCATCGGGGGGAATTGGGGTAATTCACCCCTCCACTTT
TRBJ2-3	TRBV5-1	TRBD2	-	CASSLGAGGPSTDTQYF	TGCGCCAGCAGCTTGGGAGCGGGGGGGCCTAGCACAGATACGCAGTATTTT
TRBJ2-1	TRBV11-2	-	-	CASSFQRYNEQFF	TGTGCCAGCAGCTTTCAGAGGTACAATGAGCAGTTCTTC
TRBJ2-1	TRBV6-1	-	-	CASSEVVRGRYNEQFF	TGTGCCAGCAGTGAAGTAGTACGGGGGAGATACAATGAGCAGTTCTTC
TRBJ2-7	TRBV9	-	once	CASSVGGLPTYEQYF	TGTGCCAGCAGCGTAGGGGGGCTTCCAACCTACGAGCAGTACTTC
TRBJ2-3	TRBV7-9	-	-	CASAKTGADTQYF	TGTGCCAGCGCGAAGACGGGGGCAGATACGCAGTATTTT
TRBJ2-1	TRBV4-1	-	-	CASSLSWNEQFF	TGCGCCAGCAGTCTTTCATGGAATGAGCAGTTCTTC
TRBJ2-2	TRBV10-1	-	-	CARRTRGGLGFESQGGELFF	TGCGCCCGCAGAACGAGGGGGGGATTGGGGTTTGAGAGTCAAGGCGGGGAGCTGTTTTTT
TRBJ2-1	TRBV25-1	-	-	CASSESGRGAYNEQFF	TGTGCCAGCAGTGAATCGGGGAGAGGAGCCTACAATGAGCAGTTCTTC
TRBJ2-2	TRBV11-2	TRBD1	-	CASSPDRATGELFF	TGTGCCAGCAGCCCGGACAGGGCAACCGGGGAGCTGTTTTTT
TRBJ2-7	TRBV15	-	-	CATSRDRPPLYEQYF	TGTGCCACCAGCAGAGATCGCCCTCCTCTCTACGAGCAGTACTTC
TRBJ2-2	TRBV2	-	-	CASNRENTGELFF	TGTGCCAGCAACAGGGAAAACACCGGGGAGCTGTTTTTT
TRBJ1-1	TRBV7-3	TRBD1	-	CASSLDRSNTEAFF	TGTGCCAGCAGCTTGGACAGGTCTAACACTGAAGCTTTCTTT
TRBJ1-2	TRBV10-2	TRBD1	medium-sized	CASRVDRGANYGYTF	TGCGCCAGCAGGGTAGACAGGGGGGCTAACTATGGCTACACCTTC
TRBJ1-5	TRBV6-1	-	-	CASSLGGAQHF	TGTGCCAGCAGTCTCGGGGGAGCCCAGCATTTT
TRBJ1-6	TRBV5-1	-	few	CASSNNPGQPNSPLHF	TGCGCCAGCAGCAACAACCCGGGACAACCGAACTCACCCCTCCACTTT